Following are 24 T cell receptor beta chains from one sample sequenced in a study of CD8 T cells in ankylosing spondylitis. These receptors' antigens are unknown. MiXCR, run by TCRdb on the 5' RACE reads, gives a single entry per CDR3 protein. In the table there are roughly 440,000 distinct CDR3 sequences, approximately 17% of which are singletons. Broader study findings: A TCR beta motif made of about 8 highly homologous variants seemed typical of ankylosing spondylitis blood.

Sequencing was carried out using blood, either unsorted or a sorted T cell fraction (not recorded which). The receptor set was obtained from a male donor with ankylosing spondylitis.

V usage is TRBV4-1 and J usage is TRBJ1-6; no clear D gene. Germline-derived CDR1 and CDR2 are MGHRA and YSYEKL. V lost 1 base and J 0 bases, leaving 10 bases between the germline ends. The CDR3 sequence is 17 residues long. The CDR3 DNA sequence: TGCGCCAGCAGCCAAGTGGTAGGGAGCTCCTATAATTCACCCCTCCACTTT. It is translated as CASSQVVGSSYNSPLHF.

The chain carries TRBV12-3 or TRBV12-4 and TRBJ2-7, with 7 bases matching TRBD2. This CDR3 comprises 14 residues. V was pared by 3 bases and J by 4 bases, with 6 bases of the junction left unmatched. CDR3 residues: CASSFLSGVYEQYF. Written as DNA, the CDR3 is TGTGCCAGCAGTTTCTTAAGCGGGGTATACGAGCAGTACTTC.

This clonotype was counted ten times or more. The chain carries TRBV12-3 or TRBV12-4 and TRBJ2-7; D ambiguous. This CDR3 has 11 residues. V was trimmed by 4 bases and J by 4 bases, leaving 5 bases between them. The CDR3 reads CASSSQYEQYF. In DNA form, the CDR3 reads TGTGCCAGCAGTTCCCAGTACGAGCAGTACTTC.

This clonotype was counted only a few times. V usage is TRBV20-1 and J usage is TRBJ2-3; 12 nucleotides match TRBD2. Germline loops: CDR1 DFQATT, CDR2 SNEGSKA (reference sequence). CDR3 length: 14 residues. V gave up 6 bases and J gave up 3 bases; unmatched junction bases: 4. The CDR3: CSAASGRGTDTQYF. Here the CDR3 DNA reads TGCAGTGCCGCTAGCGGGAGGGGTACAGATACGCAGTATTTT.

This clonotype was observed a handful of times. J is TRBJ1-6 and V is TRBV12-3 or TRBV12-4, with D perhaps matching TRBD1 (6 bases). V lost 6 bases to trimming and J lost 4 bases, with 7 bases between them. CDR3 length: 13 residues. The CDR3, as DNA: TGTGCCAGCAGCGGACAGTATAATTCACCCCTCCACTTT. It specifies CASSGQYNSPLHF.

Only a few counts were recorded for this clonotype. This chain links TRBV9 with TRBJ2-6; D uncertain. Germline assignment: CDR1 SGDLS and CDR2 YYNGEE. This CDR3 comprises 17 residues. Trimming cost V 0 bases and J 0 bases, with 10 bases left between them. CDR3 loop: CASSVGARSSGANVLTF. In DNA form, the CDR3 reads TGTGCCAGCAGCGTAGGGGCCAGGAGCTCTGGGGCCAACGTCCTGACTTTC.

This clonotype has only a few counts. The chain has TRBV27 and TRBJ2-1, with TRBD2 matching over 9 bases. Per the germline V gene, CDR1 is MNHEY and CDR2 is SMNVEV (reference sequence). The ends lost 4 bases at V and 5 bases at J; junction bases unmatched: 9. The CDR3 covers 16 residues. The DNA for the CDR3 is TGTGCCAGCAGTTCAATTAGCGGGAGCGTAAACAATGAGCAGTTCTTC. Amino acid sequence: CASSSISGSVNNEQFF.

The J gene is TRBJ2-7, the V gene TRBV20-1, with TRBD2 identical over 11 bases. This CDR3 region has 13 residues. The germline V gene has CDR1 DFQATT and CDR2 SNEGSKA (reference sequence). V trimming: 4 bases; J trimming: 2 bases; junction bases outside the gene matches: 1. This chain's CDR3 is CSATSGRTYEQYF. CDR3 coding DNA: TGCAGTGCTACTAGCGGGAGGACCTACGAGCAGTACTTC.

This clonotype was counted only a few times. V and J are TRBV3-1 and TRBJ1-6, with D possibly being TRBD1 (5 bases). Trimming shortened V by 0 bases and J by 7 bases, and 10 bases separated the two germline ends. Germline lookup yields CDR1 LGHDT and CDR2 YNNKEL (reference sequence). The CDR3 runs 15 residues. CDR3 loop: CASSQDQGENSPLHF. CDR3 DNA sequence: TGTGCCAGCAGCCAAGATCAAGGGGAGAATTCACCCCTCCACTTT. The entire variable domain, with the rest obtained from reference TRBV3-1 and TRBJ1-6, is as follows: DTAVSQTPKYLVTQMGNDKSIKCEQNLGHDTMYWYKQDSKKFLKIMFSYNNKELIINETVPNRFSPKSPDKAHLNLHINSLELGDSAVYFCASSQDQGENSPLHFGNGTRLTVT.

The sample holds many counts of this clonotype. The CDR3 loop is CASSAYSNEQFF. The CDR3, as DNA: TGTGCCAGCAGCGCGTACAGCAATGAGCAGTTCTTC. This rearrangement joins TRBV5-6 to TRBJ2-1; D not resolved. The CDR3 has 12 amino acids. The V gene lost 4 bases and the J gene lost 6 bases, with 8 bases spanning the gap. Germline CDR1 and CDR2: SGHDT and YYEEEE.

This clonotype was recorded a few times. The V and J genes are TRBV4-3 and TRBJ1-5, with TRBD1 matching 8 bases. CDR3 length equals 14 residues. Germline V lookup: CDR1 LGHNA, CDR2 YSLEER. The V segment lost 2 bases and the J segment 5 bases; nucleotides outside the gene matches: 2. The CDR3 DNA sequence: TGCGCCAGCAGCCAAACGGACAGGGATCAGCCCCAGCATTTT. This encodes CASSQTDRDQPQHF.

This clonotype was recorded at least ten times. The chain links TRBV20-1 to TRBJ2-1; 8 bases are a match to TRBD2. Germline V gene sequence: CDR1 DFQATT, CDR2 SNEGSKA (reference sequence). V shed 1 base and J 7 bases; nucleotides not matched to a gene: 9. The CDR3 is 15 residues long. The CDR3 protein is CSARGNGRALNEQFF. In nucleotides, the CDR3 is TGCAGTGCTAGAGGGAACGGGAGGGCCCTTAATGAGCAGTTCTTC.

The V and J genes are TRBV20-1 and TRBJ2-2; D possibly corresponds to TRBD1 (6 bases). Trimming removed 0 bases at V and 6 bases at J, with 20 bases between. The V gene's germline CDR1 is DFQATT and CDR2 SNEGSKA (reference sequence). The CDR3 runs to 17 residues. CDR3 in amino acids: CSAREWETGGSAGELFF. The DNA of the CDR3 is TGCAGTGCTAGAGAATGGGAGACAGGCGGTTCCGCCGGGGAGCTGTTTTTT.

This clonotype was detected a few times. The chain joins TRBV2 to TRBJ2-7; 7 positions agree with TRBD1. The J segment lost 2 bases and the V segment lost 5 bases, leaving 6 bases of the junction unmatched. The CDR3 covers 14 residues. CDR1 SNHLY and CDR2 FYNNEI come from the germline V gene. The CDR3: CASSRAGTAYEQYF. The CDR3 nucleotides read TGTGCCAGCAGTAGGGCCGGGACAGCCTACGAGCAGTACTTC.

At least ten counts were recorded for this clonotype. V and J are TRBV29-1 and TRBJ2-1, with 8 positions matching TRBD2. The CDR3 is made up of 17 amino acids. The junction had 11 bases not matched to a gene; V was cut back by 4 bases and J by 0 bases. Looked up from germline, CDR1 is SQVTM and CDR2 is ANQGSEA. The CDR3 reads CSVGRLAGTSSYNEQFF. CDR3 coding DNA: TGCAGCGTTGGGCGGCTAGCGGGTACTAGCTCCTACAATGAGCAGTTCTTC.

This clonotype came up a few times. The chain combines TRBV6-1 with TRBJ1-3; possibly TRBD1 for D (6 bases). Per the germline V gene, CDR1 is MNHNS and CDR2 is SASEGT. V was cut by 6 bases and J by 0 bases, with 12 bases left in between. CDR3 size: 15 residues. CDR3 amino acids: CASRPTGISGNTIYF. Here the CDR3 DNA reads TGTGCCAGCAGACCGACAGGAATCTCTGGAAACACCATATATTTT.

The table lists this clonotype with many counts. The chain joins TRBV24-1 to TRBJ2-3; 11 bases map to TRBD2. Germline values: CDR1 KGHDR, CDR2 SFDVKD. The V and J ends lost 4 bases and 5 bases, in that order; junction bases with no gene match: 10. The length of the CDR3 is 17 residues. The CDR3 DNA sequence: TGTGCCACCAGTGACCCCGGACTAGCGGGTCGGGAAGATACGCAGTATTTT. Its translation: CATSDPGLAGREDTQYF.

The J gene is TRBJ1-5, the V gene TRBV2; D unclear. This CDR3 comprises 14 residues. CDR1 is SNHLY and CDR2 is FYNNEI in the germline V gene. V dropped 4 bases and J dropped 2 bases, with 9 bases sitting between them. CDR3 DNA sequence: TGTGCCAGCAGTGCGGGCCTGGGCAATCAGCCCCAGCATTTT. Its translation is CASSAGLGNQPQHF.

This clonotype showed up many times. The chain recombines TRBV12-3 or TRBV12-4 with TRBJ1-2, with D perhaps matching TRBD1 (5 bases). V was pared by 6 bases and J by 4 bases, with 12 bases between. The CDR3 contains 13 residues. The CDR3 is CASSPGAGYGYTF. The CDR3 DNA is TGTGCCAGCAGCCCCGGGGCGGGCTATGGCTACACCTTC.

The J gene is TRBJ2-3, the V gene TRBV14; 10 bases align to TRBD1. CDR3 length: 17 amino acids. CDR1 and CDR2 from the germline V gene are SGHDN and FVKESK. The V and J ends lost 1 base and 4 bases, in that order; junction bases with no gene match: 8. Written as DNA, the CDR3 is TGTGCCAGCAGCCAAGGACAGGGGGCGGCTAGATCAGATACGCAGTATTTT. It encodes CASSQGQGAARSDTQYF.

The chain is built from TRBV6-1 and TRBJ2-5; D is undetermined. Germline-derived CDR1 and CDR2 are MNHNS and SASEGT. Deletions cut 7 bases from V and 1 base from J, with 13 bases between. There are 14 residues in the CDR3. The CDR3 DNA follows: TGTGCCAGCATCCGAGAGCGCCCCCAAGAGACCCAGTACTTC. Amino acid sequence: CASIRERPQETQYF.

The gene calls are TRBV6-1 and TRBJ1-2; tentatively, D is TRBD1 (5 bases). The CDR3 loop spans 15 amino acids. V was pared by 5 bases and J by 5 bases, with 18 bases between. Germline V gives CDR1 MNHNS, CDR2 SASEGT. CDR3 coding DNA: TGTGCCAGCAGTCCCGGGCCCAGGGAAACATATGGCTACACCTTC. This encodes CASSPGPRETYGYTF.

In this sample, this clonotype turned up a few times. The chain combines TRBV2 with TRBJ2-2; TRBD2 matches 11 bases. The germline CDR1 and CDR2 sequences are SNHLY and FYNNEI. J was trimmed by 2 bases and V by 7 bases; bases with no gene match: 15. The CDR3 is 19 amino acids. CDR3 in DNA: TGTGCCAGCAATCCACGACGGCTAGCGGGAGGCATCAACACCGGGGAGCTGTTTTTT. This translates into CASNPRRLAGGINTGELFF.

Here the CDR3 DNA reads TGTGCCAGCAGAACCACTCAGGCCTCCGGGGAGCTGTTTTTT. This encodes CASRTTQASGELFF. This chain links TRBV2 with TRBJ2-2; D remains unclear. This CDR3 is 14 amino acids long. Trimming stripped 6 bases from V and 6 bases from J, with 14 bases between. In germline, CDR1 is SNHLY, CDR2 FYNNEI.